The rows below give T cell receptor beta chains drawn from one sample of a study of T cell repertoires and HLA-DP antigens. The antigens these receptors bind are not known. Sequencing used immunoSEQ multiplex PCR; TCRdb keeps in-frame clones, though not all of them. The table lists around 110,000 clones, about 92% of them singletons, with under 0.35% in the top ten. Sequenced input: CD4+ T cells from PBMCs. These receptors came from a woman younger than 35 in good health and CMV-seronegative. CDR3s include the opening cysteine and the closing phenylalanine or tryptophan.

TRBV9,TRBJ2-3,CASSPSGGPDTQYF
TRBV7-2,TRBJ2-5,CASSSPWETQYF
TRBV18,TRBJ2-7,CASSPLAGEKKQYF
TRBV30,TRBJ2-7,CAWMRLGTSHSTEQYF
TRBV30,TRBJ1-2,CAWSLSDRYGYTF
TRBV18,TRBJ2-1,CASSGSRTGNIKNNEQFF
TRBV30,TRBJ1-2,CAWTKGGGYTF
TRBV4-3,TRBJ2-1,CASSQALSSYNEQFF
TRBV5-4,TRBJ2-5,CASSGPEETQYF
TRBV14,TRBJ2-2,CASSQVGTLPGELFF
TRBV5-1,TRBJ2-3,CASSVTGLEDTQYF
TRBV6-6,TRBJ2-5,CASSPNRGRGETQYF
TRBV28,TRBJ1-2,CASTYRGNYGYTF
TRBV7-3,TRBJ1-3,CASSLTSGNTIYF
TRBV11-3,TRBJ1-1,CASSLGTGNTEAFF